The 10 T cell receptor beta chains listed next were all sequenced from one sample in a study of identical twins. MiXCR, run by TCRdb on the 5' RACE reads, gives a single entry per CDR3 protein. The sample carries some 1,600,000 distinct CDR3 sequences, under 35% recorded once. The specimen sequenced was cord blood. These receptors were obtained from a newborn girl in good health.

The table lists this clonotype with a few counts. CDR3 nucleotide sequence: TGTGCCAGCAGACAGGGGGTCGGAGATGGCTACACCTTC. This gives the protein CASRQGVGDGYTF. The V call is TRBV25-1, the J call TRBJ1-2, with 8 nucleotides matching TRBD1. The CDR3 spans 13 residues. CDR1 is MGHDK, CDR2 SYGVNS, per germline. Trimming cost V 6 bases and J 6 bases; bases outside gene matches: 6.

The chain is built from TRBV19 and TRBJ1-5; perhaps TRBD1 as D (6 bases). V shed 0 bases and J shed 2 bases, with 17 bases lying between them. Looked up from germline, CDR1 is LNHDA and CDR2 is SQIVND (reference sequence). The length of the CDR3 is 18 residues. As DNA, the CDR3 is TGTGCCAGTAGTATAGACCTACAGGGTACCCCCCGCAATCAGCCCCAGCATTTT. Translating it yields CASSIDLQGTPRNQPQHF. Full variable domain (missing parts from reference TRBV19 and TRBJ1-5): DGGITQSPKYLFRKEGQNVTLSCEQNLNHDAMYWYRQDPGQGLRLIYYSQIVNDFQKGDIAEGYSVSREKKESFPLTVTSAQKNPTAFYLCASSIDLQGTPRNQPQHFGDGTRLSIL.

This chain joins TRBV11-2 and TRBJ2-7; 8 nucleotides align to TRBD1. The length of the CDR3 is 15 residues. Trimming cost V 1 base and J 2 bases; bases outside gene matches: 4. Germline values: CDR1 SGHAT, CDR2 FQNNGV. This chain's CDR3 is CASSLVQGGTYEQYF. Here the CDR3 DNA reads TGTGCCAGCAGCTTAGTACAGGGGGGAACCTACGAGCAGTACTTC. Complete variable domain (other parts from reference TRBV11-2 and TRBJ2-7): EAGVAQSPRYKIIEKRQSVAFWCNPISGHATLYWYQQILGQGPKLLIQFQNNGVVDDSQLPKDRFSAERLKGVDSTLKIQPAKLEDSAVYLCASSLVQGGTYEQYFGPGTRLTVT.

This chain connects TRBV7-2 to TRBJ2-3; D is uncertain. Deletions cut 8 bases from V and 4 bases from J, with 13 bases between. Germline V lookup: CDR1 SGHTA, CDR2 FQGNSA. The CDR3 covers 13 residues. The CDR3 sequence is CASRVHWADTQYF. The DNA of the CDR3 is TGTGCCAGCCGAGTCCATTGGGCAGATACGCAGTATTTT. The full variable domain, rest sourced from reference TRBV7-2 and TRBJ2-3, is GAGVSQSPSNKVTEKGKDVELRCDPISGHTALYWYRQSLGQGLEFLIYFQGNSAPDKSGLPSDRFSAERTGGSVSTLTIQRTQQEDSAVYLCASRVHWADTQYFGPGTRLTVL.

This sequence joins TRBV12-3 or TRBV12-4 and TRBJ2-2; D gene uncertain. Trimming removed 5 bases at V and 5 bases at J, with 12 bases between. CDR3 size: 14 residues. In nucleotides, the CDR3 is TGTGCCAGCAGTCCGCCCCCAGCGACCGGGGAGCTGTTTTTT. This encodes CASSPPPATGELFF.

The chain carries TRBV6-1 and TRBJ1-2; no firm D call. V was clipped by 3 bases and J by 0 bases, with 11 bases between them. CDR1 and CDR2 from the germline V gene are MNHNS and SASEGT. The CDR3 has 15 residues. The DNA for the CDR3 is TGTGCCAGCAGTGATAGTCGACACCCTAACTATGGCTACACCTTC. Protein: CASSDSRHPNYGYTF.

This clonotype was found a few times. The chain has TRBV5-1 and TRBJ1-6; tentative D call: TRBD1 (5 bases). The CDR3 has 15 amino acids. Trimming pared 2 bases from V and 3 bases from J, leaving 9 bases between. CDR1 SGHRS and CDR2 YFSETQ come from the germline V gene. The CDR3 reads CASSFQTGYNSPLHF. In DNA form, the CDR3 reads TGCGCCAGCAGCTTTCAAACAGGCTATAATTCACCCCTCCACTTT.

This clonotype showed up many times. This chain links TRBV29-1 with TRBJ2-7; 9 bases fit TRBD1. CDR1 and CDR2 from the germline V gene are SQVTM and ANQGSEA. Trimming removed 4 bases from V and 2 bases from J; junction bases left unmatched: 21. The CDR3 has 19 residues. CDR3 in amino acids: CSVGVPPDRGFHYTYEQYF. CDR3 nucleotides: TGCAGCGTTGGCGTCCCCCCGGACAGGGGCTTCCACTATACCTACGAGCAGTACTTC.

This clonotype was found a few times. The rearrangement links TRBV28 to TRBJ1-6; D not resolved. The CDR3 runs to 14 residues. Germline V gene lookup returns CDR1 MDHEN and CDR2 SYDVKM. The germline V and J ends were trimmed by 3 bases and 8 bases, with 11 bases remaining between them. CDR3 sequence reads: CASSFYTSDSPLHF. CDR3 DNA: TGTGCCAGCAGTTTCTATACCTCTGATTCACCCCTCCACTTT.

The gene calls are TRBV5-1 and TRBJ2-7; TRBD2 matches at 11 bases. V lost 4 bases, J lost 0 bases, and 9 bases stayed unmatched. The germline CDR1 and CDR2 sequences are SGHRS and YFSETQ. CDR3 length equals 17 residues. DNA of the CDR3: TGCGCCAGCAGCGCCGTACCTACTAGCGGGAGCTCCTACGAGCAGTACTTC. Protein product: CASSAVPTSGSSYEQYF.